This T cell receptor beta chain originates from a study of cytomegalovirus exposure and HLA in healthy donors (TCRdb year 2017). For the study in its entirety: An earlier analysis of some 600 of the donors reported around 280 Gb of sequence data and roughly 120 million unique TCR beta sequences obtained from approximately 180 million T cells. Alongside the repertoire data, information on donor age, sex, ethnicity and CMV serostatus was compiled. Using immunosequencing, the study profiled T cell repertoires from around 670 subjects and related those repertoires to cytomegalovirus serostatus. Rather than using new phenotypic data, the later analysis identified candidate immune exposures from TCR beta sequences and from how often those sequences occurred across donors. A later genetic analysis used genome-wide SNP genotypes for about 60% of the roughly 700 donors, treating that subset as a discovery cohort. Class I and class II HLA loci were covered by the typing at four-digit resolution. Along with the approximately 700-subject first cohort, a separate validation cohort of over a hundred different subjects was used. Around 320 gigabases of sequencing data and roughly 90 million unique TCR sequences were included in an early release covering roughly 600 HLA-typed donors. All discovery cohort repertoires had been generated using a single sequencing platform. Across 300 to 500 genotyped donors of the cohort, an average of approximately 240,000 unique TCR beta nucleotide sequences per donor were sequenced, and roughly a sixth of those sequences were non-productive. Because of strong linkage in the cohort, roughly five DR-DQ haplotypes were treated as single units for association and clustering. The genetic ancestry cluster associated with self-reported Caucasian donors included 65% to 90% of the approximately 430 genotyped donors. High-throughput TCR immunosequencing, statistical association of individual TCRs with disease status, and machine learning were combined to predict cytomegalovirus infection status. The aim of the study was to test whether cataloging public T cell receptors could identify signatures of past pathogen exposure. To study patterns of TCR occurrence, a later analysis re-analyzed previously published TCR beta repertoires from around 700 donors and added high-resolution HLA genotyping. To decide whether each TCR beta V gene segment behaved as functional or pseudogenic, an earlier analysis of some 580 of the donors relied on high-throughput TCR beta sequencing. The number of donors typed differed by locus, with about 629-630 for A, B, C, DRB1 and DQB1, roughly 520 for DQA1, about 610 for DPA1, and 450 to 480 for DPB1.

Note on this clone: Its antigen is unknown. No base-level quality is on record; no much larger clone is a single base apart.

The paper as a whole reports these results and caveats: A further reported finding was that TCR beta sequences accurately predicted the HLA-A and HLA-B alleles for most subjects in the first cohort. V-gene and J-gene trimming of TCR beta chains was associated with a missense DCLRE1C variant in a later genetic analysis, and the association was replicated in an independent cohort. In a later analysis, 16,951 TCR beta sequences were associated with specific HLA alleles at a false discovery rate of 0.05. According to a later genetic analysis, donors in an Asian-associated ancestry cluster had fewer N-insertions in productive TCRs than the approximately 650-donor mean. Sequencing depth was assumed to be roughly uniform across donors in the presence/absence analyses, though that assumption may not hold. Because some donors lacked HLA typing at each locus, the association tests relied only on the typed subset. According to a later analysis, parvovirus B19, influenza, CMV and Epstein-Barr virus appeared linked to several top co-occurrence clusters. In this cohort, only TCR beta chains were sequenced, and detectable features were limited by the absence of alpha or paired-chain data. Because counts were too low, seventeen rarely observed V segments, including chromosome 9 orphons, were excluded from the earlier analysis of 587 of the donors. The study gave a list of some 150 TCR beta chains associated with cytomegalovirus. For the cohort, immune exposure information was limited to CMV serostatus. A few of the identified cytomegalovirus-associated TCR beta chains were confirmed in vitro to be specific for cytomegalovirus antigens. The authors suggested that the approach could potentially be extended to other disease states and immunological phenotypes. In a later analysis, HLA-associated TCR beta chains showed more clonal expansion and lower generation probabilities than non-associated chains that were equally common. Most TCR sequences were observed very rarely across donors, whereas some public TCRs were present in many individuals. Cytomegalovirus status was reported to be diagnosed by the classifier with high specificity and sensitivity in both the original and validation cohorts. Linkage disequilibrium might explain the correlated functional status among segregating V segments, but an unknown experimental factor could not be ruled out. A cluster of highly shared sequence variants was judged likely to be a technical artifact of the sequencing pipeline. Because the 87-base-pair reads could not distinguish some IMGT-functional V segments, including TRBV6-2 and TRBV6-3, those segments were excluded. An earlier analysis of approximately 600 of the donors showed that most TCR beta V segments appeared in productive rearrangements either about 90% or about 30% of the time, which broadly matched IMGT annotations. In a later analysis, TCR association rates were found to vary across HLA loci, with the most associated TCRs seen for DRB1 alleles and the fewest for HLA-C alleles. A later analysis found that most CMV-associated TCR beta chains appeared HLA-restricted, with HLA associations seemingly driven largely by CMV exposure. Assigning TCR associations to individual alleles was difficult when HLA alleles, especially DR and DQ, strongly co-occurred.

The germline V gene gives CDR1 as SGHRS and CDR2 as YFSETQ. Measured from the cysteine to the phenylalanine, the CDR3 is 13 residues long. Only the CDR3 DNA stays, 39 bases, in frame from base 1. Trimming removed 4 bases from V and 4 bases from J, leaving 11 bases between the germline ends. The library was made by the immunoSEQ multiplex PCR assay. For the multiplex PCR, a mixture combining 60 forward primers for TCR Vbeta segments and 13 reverse primers for TCR Jbeta segments was used. The CDR3 region of rearranged TCR beta genes was amplified from genomic DNA by a multiplex PCR assay. The amplified TCR beta libraries were sequenced on the Illumina HiSeq System as 87-base-pair reads. Per the authors' processing: In a later analysis, around 80 million unique TCR beta chains were counted across the roughly 610 repertoires, and roughly 11 million of these chains were shared by at least two donors. A nearest-neighbor algorithm error-corrected the raw reads and collapsed the reads into unique sequences, merging closely related sequences to remove PCR and sequencing errors. Alignment of CDR3 sequences to IMGT reference sequences was used to assign V, D and J gene segments. For a sequence to be retained, a match of at least six nucleotides to both a V gene segment and a J gene segment was required. Rearrangements were classified as productive when the CDR3 lacked stop codons and remained in frame with V and J, and all other rearrangements were classified as non-productive. Following IMGT convention, CDR3 was defined as the stretch from the second conserved V-encoded cysteine to the conserved J-encoded phenylalanine. The earlier analysis of 450 to 750 of the donors excluded any sequence lacking an unambiguous match to a single V gene segment. An earlier analysis of almost 600 of the donors classified V segments as functional when productive rearrangements were above 56.7% and as segregating when the standard deviation between donors was above 5%. To diagnose cytomegalovirus status from the catalog of TCR beta chain sequences, a statistical classification framework was built. In a later analysis, TCR nucleotide sequences were compared against IMGT/GENE-DB human TR gene sequences so that V and J genes could be assigned. The TCRdist pipeline was used in a later analysis to assign CDR3 sequences and most-parsimonious VDJ recombination scenarios. In a later analysis, every TCR beta chain was defined by the combination of its CDR3 amino acid sequence and its V-gene family, and reads without a unique V-gene family were dropped. As a way to deal with suspected cross-contamination and a sequencing artifact, a later analysis dropped approximately 590 nucleotide sequences that were highly shared and had low generation probability. A later analysis calculated a clonal expansion index for each public chain from normalized within-repertoire ranks of inferred template counts. In a later analysis, generation probabilities were computed using a VDJ recombination model fitted to out-of-frame rearrangements, and the results were checked against IGoR. Hypergeometric tests were used in a later analysis to score TCR-TCR, TCR-HLA and TCR-CMV co-occurrence, with a repertoire-size bias correction applied to the TCR pairs. In a later analysis, false discovery rates were estimated by permuting HLA or CMV assignments 20 times. In a later analysis, co-occurring TCRs were grouped using DBSCAN, with TCRdist sequence similarity added in when clustering inside HLA-allele-positive subsets. Co-occurrence clustering excluded repertoires with fewer than 30,000 or more than 120,000 public chains, plus five with anomalous nucleotide sharing. The clones in this table, taken by TCRdb from immuneACCESS, are in-frame only. Not every clone is retained; where verified, under half of the shortfall comes from an unresolved V gene, and the cause of the rest is unknown. Clone size and the V and J calls come from that table; the DNA yielded D and trimming. The sample table lists approximately 190,000 clones, 85% to 90% of them with a count of one. The leading ten clones occupy 1.3% of the sample.

The cohort consisted of 670 or so healthy bone marrow donors. All cohort members were sampled while nominally healthy, although unrecorded immune exposures were likely present. The donor was CMV seronegative and belonged to the group of over 350 seronegative cohort members. A peripheral blood sample was collected from each donor, and TCR beta sequencing was performed on peripheral blood mononuclear cells. The Qiagen DNeasy Blood Extraction Kit was used to extract genomic DNA from the blood cell samples. Sequencing input: PBMCs. The clonotype was recovered from a man aged 30-40 years in good health and CMV-seronegative. The sequence joins TRBV5-1 to TRBJ1-2; confidence is insufficient to name the D gene. The nucleotides are TGCGCCAGCAGCACCGGCGGTATCTATGGCTACACCTTC. It is translated as CASSTGGIYGYTF. The variable domain in full, with residues beyond the CDR3 obtained from the reference TRBV5-1 and TRBJ1-2 genes, is KAGVTQTPRYLIKTRGQQVTLSCSPISGHRSVSWYQQTPGQGLQFLFEYFSETQRNKGNFPGRFSGRQFSNSRSEMNVSTLELGDSALYLCASSTGGIYGYTFGSGTRLTVV.